This entry lists 23 T cell receptor beta chains sequenced from one sample in a study of T cell repertoires in cytomegalovirus infection. TCRdb re-derived calls from the reads in MiXCR, one entry per CDR3 protein. Found here are approximately 500,000 distinct CDR3 sequences, 10% to 12% of them singletons; the top ten hold about 9.4%. The sample comprised PBMCs. The receptors come from a human donor in good health (CMV status not recorded). Some clones in this sample may be carry-over from other donors' samples.

Many counts were recorded for this clonotype. The V call is TRBV12-3 or TRBV12-4, the J call TRBJ2-2; 10 bases map to TRBD2. Unmatched junction bases numbered 0, after V lost 0 bases and J lost 5 bases. The length of the CDR3 is 15 residues. CDR3 sequence reads: CASSLASGRTGELFF. Here the CDR3 DNA reads TGTGCCAGCAGTTTAGCTAGCGGGAGGACCGGGGAGCTGTTTTTT.

The table lists this clonotype with many counts. This chain uses TRBV7-3 with TRBJ2-3; D is unclear. This CDR3 region has 14 residues. V lost 0 bases to trimming and J lost 3 bases, with 7 bases between them. CDR1 SGHTA and CDR2 FQGTGA come from the germline V gene. CDR3 in DNA: TGTGCCAGCAGCTTAACTCCCTCGACAGATACGCAGTATTTT. Translating gives CASSLTPSTDTQYF.

The chain is built from TRBV9 and TRBJ2-3, with D uncertain. Deletions cut 0 bases from V and 0 bases from J, with 8 bases between. CDR1 is SGDLS and CDR2 is YYNGEE in the germline V gene. The length of the CDR3 is 15 residues. In DNA, the CDR3 is TGTGCCAGCAGCGTAGAAGGATCTAGCACAGATACGCAGTATTTT. It codes for CASSVEGSSTDTQYF.

At least ten counts were recorded for this clonotype. The chain uses TRBV6-5 and TRBJ2-3; 7 nucleotides agree with TRBD2. The CDR3 runs 16 residues. Germline V gives CDR1 MNHEY, CDR2 SVGAGI. V gave up 0 bases and J gave up 3 bases; unmatched junction bases: 6. The CDR3 loop reads CASSYSGGRSTDTQYF. The DNA of the CDR3 is TGTGCCAGCAGTTACTCGGGCGGGAGAAGTACAGATACGCAGTATTTT.

A few counts support this clonotype. The chain employs TRBV28 and TRBJ1-1; D unclear. CDR3 length: 12 amino acids. CDR1 MDHEN and CDR2 SYDVKM come from the germline V gene. V shed 5 bases and J shed 3 bases, with 7 bases lying between them. CDR3 loop: CASSRIDTEAFF. The CDR3 DNA reads as TGTGCCAGCAGTAGAATTGACACTGAAGCTTTCTTT.

This clonotype was picked up one time. The chain couples TRBV27 to TRBJ2-1, with D perhaps assigned TRBD1 or TRBD2 (5 bases each). CDR3 length: 15 residues. Trimming left V 3 bases short and J 2 bases short, with 11 bases between. The germline V gene encodes CDR1 MNHEY and CDR2 SMNVEV (reference sequence). CDR3 amino acids: CASSFRDLTYNEQFF. DNA of the CDR3: TGTGCCAGCAGTTTTCGGGACCTAACCTACAATGAGCAGTTCTTC.

This clonotype was found many times. V is TRBV20-1 and J is TRBJ1-2; D is unclear. The CDR3 contains 14 residues. The V gene lost 0 bases and the J gene lost 7 bases, with 15 bases spanning the gap. Germline CDR1 and CDR2: DFQATT and SNEGSKA (reference sequence). The CDR3 nucleotides are TGCAGTGCTAGAGATCGTGGCAAAACGGTTGGCTACACCTTC. Protein sequence: CSARDRGKTVGYTF.

In this sample, this clonotype turned up many times. V and J are TRBV28 and TRBJ1-4, with D unclear. The CDR3 length is 14 residues. Looked up from germline, CDR1 is MDHEN and CDR2 is SYDVKM. V was cut by 8 bases and J by 2 bases, with 12 bases left in between. This chain's CDR3 is CASDGGRTNEKLFF. As DNA, the CDR3 is TGTGCCAGCGACGGAGGGAGGACTAATGAAAAACTGTTTTTT.

As DNA, the CDR3 is TGCAGTGCTAGAGCGCATGCGACAGGGTTCGATGAGCAGTTCTTC. Encoded protein: CSARAHATGFDEQFF. The chain combines TRBV20-1 with TRBJ2-1; TRBD1 matches 7 bases. J lost 8 bases, V lost 1 base, and 11 bases had no gene match. The CDR3 loop spans 15 amino acids. CDR1 is DFQATT and CDR2 is SNEGSKA in the germline V gene (reference sequence).

This clonotype has at least ten counts. The chain joins TRBV4-1 to TRBJ2-5, with D tentatively TRBD1 (6 bases). Germline assignment: CDR1 MGHRA and CDR2 YSYEKL. This CDR3 is 16 amino acids long. Trimming shortened V by 1 base and J by 5 bases, and 17 bases separated the two germline ends. The CDR3, as DNA: TGCGCCAGCAGCCAAGTCCACACAGGGCAGAGTGAGACCCAGTACTTC. This codes for CASSQVHTGQSETQYF.

There are a few counts of this clonotype. The chain links TRBV14 to TRBJ1-1; tentative D call: TRBD1 (6 bases). The CDR3 sequence is 15 residues long. The V gene's germline CDR1 is SGHDN and CDR2 FVKESK. V was trimmed by 2 bases and J by 1 base, leaving 11 bases between them. DNA for the CDR3: TGTGCCAGCAGCCAACAATTGGACAGGAACACTGAAGCTTTCTTT. This encodes CASSQQLDRNTEAFF.

In its sample, this clonotype was seen many times. The chain combines TRBV11-2 with TRBJ2-2; tentative D call: TRBD2 (5 bases). The CDR3 contains 16 residues. The germline V gene has CDR1 SGHAT and CDR2 FQNNGV. V lost 2 bases to trimming and J lost 6 bases, with 16 bases between them. CDR3 DNA sequence: TGTGCCAGCAGCTTACCCCGACTAACTTTTGCCGGGGAGCTGTTTTTT. This translates into CASSLPRLTFAGELFF.

In this sample, this clonotype turned up once. A read error may be the cause here, since a much bigger clone is one base away. The chain has TRBV7-9 and TRBJ2-3; a possible D gene is TRBD1 (7 bases). V lost 5 bases to trimming and J lost 0 bases, with 15 bases between them. CDR1 is SEHNR, CDR2 FQNEAQ, per germline (reference sequence). This CDR3 region has 16 residues. The CDR3 sequence is CASSPPGGKSTDTQYF. DNA for the CDR3: TGTGCCAGCAGCCCCCCAGGGGGGAAAAGCACAGATACGCAGTATTTT.

This clonotype has at least ten counts. The gene calls are TRBV27 and TRBJ2-5, with 11 bases that match TRBD2. The ends lost 7 bases at V and 5 bases at J; junction bases unmatched: 9. CDR1 and CDR2 (germline): MNHEY, SMNVEV (reference sequence). The CDR3 covers 15 residues. The CDR3 is CASNGLSSGRETQYF. CDR3 nucleotides: TGTGCCAGCAACGGACTTTCTAGCGGGAGGGAGACCCAGTACTTC.

This clonotype has at least ten counts. V is TRBV12-5 and J is TRBJ2-3; 11 bases agree with TRBD1. V lost 7 bases to trimming and J lost 6 bases; unmatched junction nucleotides: 9. The CDR3 runs to 15 residues. CDR1 and CDR2 (germline): LGHNT, FRNRAP. The chain's CDR3 is CASARTGGRLDTQYF. CDR3 DNA sequence: TGTGCTAGTGCTCGGACAGGGGGCCGGTTGGATACGCAGTATTTT.

This clonotype was recorded at least ten times. The chain combines TRBV19 with TRBJ2-7; 7 nucleotides align to TRBD1. The CDR3 has 13 amino acids. CDR1 and CDR2 (germline): LNHDA, SQIVND (reference sequence). Losses at the gene ends were 4 bases for V and 5 bases for J; bases not matched to a gene: 5. CDR3 in DNA: TGTGCCAGTAGTAAGACAGGGAACAACGAGCAGTACTTC. Amino acids: CASSKTGNNEQYF.

This clonotype has a count of ten or more. For the CDR3, the DNA is TGTGCCAGCAGTTTAGTCTCTCAGGGTCGACGGCTGTTTTTT. This translates into CASSLVSQGRRLFF. The V gene is TRBV12-3 or TRBV12-4, the J gene TRBJ2-2, with D tentatively TRBD1 (5 bases). Trimming shortened V by 1 base and J by 13 bases, and 16 bases separated the two germline ends. CDR3 size: 14 residues.

This chain links TRBV20-1 with TRBJ2-7, with 11 bases matching TRBD1. V was pared by 5 bases and J by 4 bases, with 7 bases of the junction left unmatched. Germline CDR1 reads DFQATT; CDR2 reads SNEGSKA (reference sequence). This CDR3 is 14 amino acids long. In nucleotides, the CDR3 is TGCAGTGCTCGCCGGGACAGGGGGATTTACGAGCAGTACTTC. Its protein product is CSARRDRGIYEQYF.

The table lists this clonotype with a few counts. This sequence joins TRBV15 and TRBJ2-1, with unresolved D. The CDR3 totals 13 residues. Germline-derived CDR1 and CDR2 are LNHNV and YYDKDF (reference sequence). Trimming stripped 0 bases from V and 10 bases from J, with 10 bases between. Here the CDR3 DNA reads TGTGCCACCAGCAGAGATTGGTTGAAGGAGCAGTTCTTC. Translating it yields CATSRDWLKEQFF.

The chain uses TRBV12-3 or TRBV12-4 and TRBJ1-4, with no clear D. Trimming removed 5 bases at V and 8 bases at J, with 18 bases between. CDR3 length equals 15 residues. CDR3: CASSGTAPGGEKLFF. CDR3 nucleotide sequence: TGTGCCAGCAGTGGTACAGCTCCTGGTGGGGAAAAACTGTTTTTT.

This rearrangement joins TRBV9 to TRBJ2-5; D may correspond to TRBD1 or TRBD2 (5 bases each). Germline V gene data show CDR1 as SGDLS and CDR2 as YYNGEE. CDR3 size: 17 residues. V was cut by 4 bases and J by 1 base, with 20 bases left in between. The CDR3 here is CASSYQDTPGPQETQYF. The CDR3 bases are TGTGCCAGCAGCTACCAAGACACCCCGGGACCCCAAGAGACCCAGTACTTC.

In this sample, this clonotype turned up many times. The V call is TRBV10-3, the J call TRBJ2-1; TRBD1 matches 9 bases. J gave up 7 bases and V 6 bases, and 7 bases lay outside the gene matches. The CDR3 has 14 amino acids. CDR1 is ENHRY and CDR2 is SYGVKD in the germline V gene. CDR3 bases: TGTGCCATCAGGCCGGGACAGGGTGTGAATGAGCAGTTCTTC. The encoded protein is CAIRPGQGVNEQFF.

This clonotype was detected only a few times. The chain joins TRBV27 to TRBJ1-1; the D gene is possibly TRBD1 (5 bases). CDR1 MNHEY and CDR2 SMNVEV come from the germline V gene (reference sequence). The CDR3 is 12 residues long. V dropped 5 bases and J dropped 6 bases, with 10 bases sitting between them. CDR3 protein: CASSHGAAEAFF. CDR3 coding DNA: TGTGCCAGCAGTCACGGGGCGGCTGAAGCTTTCTTT.